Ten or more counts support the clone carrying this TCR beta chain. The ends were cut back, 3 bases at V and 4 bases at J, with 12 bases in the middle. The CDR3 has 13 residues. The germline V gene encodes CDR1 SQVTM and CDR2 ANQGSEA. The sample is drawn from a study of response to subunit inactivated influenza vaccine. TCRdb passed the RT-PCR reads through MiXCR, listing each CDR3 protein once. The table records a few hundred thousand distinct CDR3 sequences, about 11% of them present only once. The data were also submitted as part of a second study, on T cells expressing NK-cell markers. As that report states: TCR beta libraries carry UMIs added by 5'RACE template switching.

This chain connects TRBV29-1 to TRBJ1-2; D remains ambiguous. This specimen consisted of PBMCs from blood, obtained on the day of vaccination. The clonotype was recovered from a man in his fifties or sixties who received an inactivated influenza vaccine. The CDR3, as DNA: TGCAGCGTTGACAGCACCACGTCCTATGGCTACACCTTC. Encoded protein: CSVDSTTSYGYTF. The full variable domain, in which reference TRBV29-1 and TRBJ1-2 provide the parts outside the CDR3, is SAVISQKPSRDICQRGTSLTIQCQVDSQVTMMFWYRQQPGQSLTLIATANQGSEATYESGFVIDKFPISRPNLTFSTLTVSNMSPEDSSIYLCSVDSTTSYGYTFGSGTRLTVV.